This TCR beta chain stems from a study of response to subunit inactivated influenza vaccine. Findings and caveats of the study: Researchers suggested that each seasonal influenza vaccination recruits few new T cells.

With 5 bases removed from V and 3 bases from J, the gap between germline ends came to 21 bases. In germline, CDR1 is SGHRS, CDR2 YFSETQ. The length of the CDR3 is 16 residues. In TCRdb, the RT-PCR reads were re-called with MiXCR into one record per CDR3 protein. Among approximately 730,000 distinct CDR3 sequences listed, roughly 14% were seen once. This clonotype was counted between two and nine times. Its antigen remains unidentified. The specimen comprised PBMCs from blood, sampled approximately 15 days before vaccination. The gene calls are TRBV5-1 and TRBJ2-7; TRBD1 is a possible D gene (5 bases). This TCR was recovered from a man in his forties or fifties who received an inactivated influenza vaccine. DNA for the CDR3: TGCGCCAGCAGTCGGGCACAGGCCGCTGGGGTCTACGAGCAGTACTTC. Residues: CASSRAQAAGVYEQYF.